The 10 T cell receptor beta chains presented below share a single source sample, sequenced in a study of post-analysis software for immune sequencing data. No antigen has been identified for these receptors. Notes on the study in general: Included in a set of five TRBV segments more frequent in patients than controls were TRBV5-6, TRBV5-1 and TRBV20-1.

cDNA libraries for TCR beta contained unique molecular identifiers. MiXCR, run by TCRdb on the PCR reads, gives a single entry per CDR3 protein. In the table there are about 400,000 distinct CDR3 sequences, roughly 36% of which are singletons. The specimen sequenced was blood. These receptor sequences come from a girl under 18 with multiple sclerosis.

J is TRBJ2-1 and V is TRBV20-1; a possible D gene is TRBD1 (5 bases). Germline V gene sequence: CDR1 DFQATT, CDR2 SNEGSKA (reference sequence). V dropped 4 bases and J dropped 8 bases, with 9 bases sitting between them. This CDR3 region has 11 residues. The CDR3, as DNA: TGCAGTGCTACTCAGGGCTATGAGCAGTTCTTC. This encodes CSATQGYEQFF.

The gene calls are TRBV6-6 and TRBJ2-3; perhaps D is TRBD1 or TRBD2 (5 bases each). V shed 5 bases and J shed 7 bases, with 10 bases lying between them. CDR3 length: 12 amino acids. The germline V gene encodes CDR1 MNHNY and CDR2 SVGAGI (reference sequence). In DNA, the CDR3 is TGTGCCAGCAGTACAGGAGGAAATACGCAGTATTTT. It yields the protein CASSTGGNTQYF.

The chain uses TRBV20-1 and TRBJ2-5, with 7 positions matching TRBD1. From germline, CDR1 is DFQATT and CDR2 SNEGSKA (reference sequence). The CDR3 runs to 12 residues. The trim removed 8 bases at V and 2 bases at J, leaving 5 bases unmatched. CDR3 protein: CSTLGQQETQYF. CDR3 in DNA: TGCAGTACCTTGGGACAGCAAGAGACCCAGTACTTC.

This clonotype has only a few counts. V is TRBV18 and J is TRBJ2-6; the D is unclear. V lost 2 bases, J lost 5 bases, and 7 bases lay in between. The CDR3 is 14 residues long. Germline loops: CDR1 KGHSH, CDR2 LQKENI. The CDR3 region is CASSPGVRANVLTF. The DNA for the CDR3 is TGTGCCAGCTCACCAGGTGTTAGGGCCAACGTCCTGACTTTC.

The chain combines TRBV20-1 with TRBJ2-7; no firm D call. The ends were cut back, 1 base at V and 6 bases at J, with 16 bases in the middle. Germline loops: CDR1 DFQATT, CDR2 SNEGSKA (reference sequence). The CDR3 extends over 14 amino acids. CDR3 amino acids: CSARGPVALGEQYF. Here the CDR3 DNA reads TGCAGTGCTAGAGGCCCCGTCGCGTTGGGCGAGCAGTACTTC.

The CDR3 DNA reads TGTGCCAGCAGCTTGGAGGGTAGCGGGACCTACGAGCAGTACTTC. Translated: CASSLEGSGTYEQYF. V is TRBV5-6 and J is TRBJ2-7, with 8 bases that match TRBD2. In germline, CDR1 is SGHDT, CDR2 YYEEEE. With 0 bases clipped from V and 2 bases from J, the junction kept 4 bases outside the gene matches. The CDR3 totals 15 residues.

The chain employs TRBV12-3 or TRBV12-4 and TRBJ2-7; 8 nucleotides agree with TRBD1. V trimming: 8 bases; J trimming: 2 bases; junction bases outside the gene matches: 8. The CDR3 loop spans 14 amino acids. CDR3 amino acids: CASGRTGTTYEQYF. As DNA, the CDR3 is TGTGCCAGCGGGAGGACAGGGACCACCTACGAGCAGTACTTC.

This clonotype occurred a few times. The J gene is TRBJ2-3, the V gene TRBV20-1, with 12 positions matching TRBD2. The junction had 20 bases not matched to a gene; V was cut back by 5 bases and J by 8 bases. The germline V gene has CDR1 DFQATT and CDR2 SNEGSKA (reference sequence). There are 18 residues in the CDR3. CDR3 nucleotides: TGCAGTGCTGGGAGATGGGACGAAGGGCTAGCGGGGGGGGGTACGCAGTATTTT. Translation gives CSAGRWDEGLAGGGTQYF.

CDR3 nucleotides: TGTGCCAGCAGCCCGTCGTGGGGGCCGACTATGAACACTGAAGCTTTCTTT. It translates to CASSPSWGPTMNTEAFF. V usage is TRBV11-1 and J usage is TRBJ1-1; D may be TRBD1 (6 bases). Germline V CDR1 and CDR2: SGHAT, FQDESV (reference sequence). With 5 bases removed from V and 0 bases from J, the gap between germline ends came to 19 bases. The CDR3 runs 17 residues.

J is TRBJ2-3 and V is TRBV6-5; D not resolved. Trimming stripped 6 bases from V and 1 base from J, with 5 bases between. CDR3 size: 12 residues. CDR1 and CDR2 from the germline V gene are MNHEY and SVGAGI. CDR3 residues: CASRDGTDTQYF. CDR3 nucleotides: TGTGCCAGCAGGGACGGCACAGATACGCAGTATTTT.